This T cell receptor beta chain was recovered during a study of blood T cell repertoires in COVID-19. Cohort 3 donors were reported recovered after two negative PCRs, clearance, or symptom resolution. The CDR3 covers 14 residues. CDR1 is LNHDA and CDR2 is SQIVND in the germline V gene (reference sequence). Trimming cost V 8 bases and J 0 bases; bases outside gene matches: 4. How the authors handled the data: Amplification with reference gene primers provided the estimates of nucleated cell counts. Measured with immunoSEQ multiplex PCR; TCRdb has only the in-frame clones, and not every one. Clone size and V and J calls were adopted from that table, with D and trimming inferred from the DNA. The sample yields roughly 180,000 clones, 75% to 90% seen once.

Sequenced material: PBMCs or T cells enriched from blood (not recorded which). This chain uses TRBV19 with TRBJ1-3; 7 bases are shared with TRBD1. The sequence derives from a man in his forties or fifties who had recovered from COVID-19. CDR3 sequence: CASLKGASGNTIYF. DNA of the CDR3: TGTGCCAGTCTTAAGGGGGCCTCTGGAAACACCATATATTTT.